This TCR beta chain was sequenced during a study of T cell responses to AZD1222 COVID-19 vaccine. Study-level background: Pooling of second doses given at about 4 or about 12 weeks was done.

V shed 3 bases and J shed 0 bases, with 11 bases lying between them. Germline CDR1 is LGHDT and CDR2 is YNNKEL (reference sequence). The CDR3 contains 15 residues. Clones were sequenced by immunoSEQ multiplex PCR, and TCRdb holds only the in-frame ones, with some missing. The table shows around 140,000 clones, with about 93% occurring only once. The table lists this clone with a count of one. The antigen is not known. Notes on the study in general: There were mostly white British donors and more females than males, and clonal diversity was possibly underestimated. Elevations in Spike-specific TCR breadth and depth followed administration of two AZD1222 doses.

The TCR comes from an adult in good health. The starting material was peripheral blood, obtained on day 0 of AZD1222 vaccination. The rearrangement links TRBV3-1 (or the pseudogene TRBV3-2) to TRBJ1-1; a weak D match, TRBD1 (5 bases). This chain's CDR3 is CASSQFKGLNTEAFF. CDR3 coding DNA: TGTGCCAGCAGCCAGTTCAAGGGGCTGAACACTGAAGCTTTCTTT.